These 29 T cell receptor beta chains share one sample of origin, sequenced in a study of blood T cells in healthy people across ages. Together with a sample-barcoded 5' primer, a J-beta primer mix was included in a second PCR lasting about 6 to 11 cycles. TCRdb independently ran MiXCR on the 5' RACE reads; one entry per CDR3 protein. The sample includes over 700,000 distinct CDR3 sequences, approximately 25% of them seen just once. These same records also appear under a second study, on T cells of mothers and their children.

The sequencing input was blood. The receptors derive from a boy between 10 and 17 years old in good health.

This clonotype is a singleton in its sample. This chain joins TRBV29-1 and TRBJ2-7, with 8 bases matching TRBD1. This CDR3 comprises 13 residues. The germline V gene encodes CDR1 SQVTM and CDR2 ANQGSEA. Trimming at V came to 1 base and at J to 6 bases, leaving 5 bases not matched to a gene. This CDR3 reads CSVEVNRGSEQYF. The DNA of the CDR3 is TGCAGCGTTGAAGTCAACAGGGGGTCCGAGCAGTACTTC.

V and J are TRBV2 and TRBJ2-1; the match to TRBD1 covers 7 bases. The CDR3 consists of 12 residues. The germline CDR1 and CDR2 sequences are SNHLY and FYNNEI. J gave up 8 bases and V 3 bases, and 1 base lay outside the gene matches. The CDR3 sequence is CASSDQGDEQFF. Here the CDR3 DNA reads TGTGCCAGCAGTGATCAGGGGGATGAGCAGTTCTTC.

This chain uses TRBV3-1 with TRBJ2-2, with D possibly matching TRBD1 (5 bases). The CDR3 sequence is 15 residues long. The V and J ends lost 4 bases and 1 base respectively, with 10 bases between them. CDR1 is LGHDT and CDR2 is YNNKEL in the germline V gene (reference sequence). In nucleotides, the CDR3 is TGTGCCAGCAGCCTTCCCGACAGGAACACCGGGGAGCTGTTTTTT. Its translation is CASSLPDRNTGELFF.

The chain has TRBV20-1 and TRBJ2-5, with no clear D. The J call is in doubt because the DNA end fits TRBJ2-1 better. The CDR3 contains 14 residues. The germline V gene has CDR1 DFQATT and CDR2 SNEGSKA (reference sequence). CDR3 residues: CSARADLSYNEQFF. Written as DNA, the CDR3 is TGCAGTGCTAGAGCGGACCTCTCCTACAATGAGCAGTTCTTC.

This clonotype has only a few counts. This chain connects TRBV4-3 to TRBJ1-2, with D possibly TRBD1 on 5 matching bases. Germline values: CDR1 LGHNA, CDR2 YSLEER. V gave up 0 bases and J gave up 8 bases, with 16 bases separating them. This CDR3 has 15 amino acids. CDR3 sequence: CASSQDRGGVDGYTF. The CDR3 DNA follows: TGCGCCAGCAGCCAAGATCGGGGAGGGGTGGACGGCTACACCTTC.

CDR3 loop: CASSLGGVDTQYF. Written as DNA, the CDR3 is TGTGCCAGCAGTTTAGGTGGGGTTGACACGCAGTATTTT. J is TRBJ2-3 and V is TRBV27; D is uncertain. Trimming shortened V by 2 bases and J by 9 bases, and 12 bases separated the two germline ends. Germline V gene sequence: CDR1 MNHEY, CDR2 SMNVEV (reference sequence). CDR3 length: 13 residues.

The V call is TRBV29-1, the J call TRBJ2-1; the D gene is possibly TRBD1 (5 bases). The germline V and J ends were trimmed by 6 bases and 5 bases, with 14 bases remaining between them. CDR1 and CDR2 from the germline V gene are SQVTM and ANQGSEA. The CDR3 sequence is 13 residues long. The CDR3 is CSVGLRLNNEQFF. The DNA for the CDR3 is TGCAGCGTGGGGCTTCGGTTAAACAATGAGCAGTTCTTC.

The rearrangement uses TRBV5-1 and TRBJ2-5; possible D gene TRBD2, 6 bases. The J call may not be correct, given that the DNA end is closer to TRBJ2-7. Germline V gene lookup returns CDR1 SGHRS and CDR2 YFSETQ. The CDR3 is 15 residues long. The CDR3 coding sequence is TGCGCCAGCAGACCCGGGACTTCTGCGGGATACGAGCAGTACTTC. Encoded protein: CASRPGTSAGYEQYF.

This sequence joins TRBV10-3 and TRBJ2-5; the match to TRBD2 covers 12 bases. The J call is in doubt because the DNA end fits TRBJ2-1 better. Germline-derived CDR1 and CDR2 are ENHRY and SYGVKD. The CDR3 contains 16 residues. DNA of the CDR3: TGTGCCATCATGTCTAGCGGGGGGGCCCCCTACAATGAGCAGTTCTTC. It encodes CAIMSSGGAPYNEQFF.

The sample holds a few counts of this clonotype. The gene calls are TRBV6-6 and TRBJ2-3, with 7 bases aligning to TRBD2. CDR3 length: 14 amino acids. Germline lookup yields CDR1 MNHNY and CDR2 SVGAGI (reference sequence). Trimming at V came to 3 bases and at J to 6 bases, leaving 6 bases not matched to a gene. CDR3 region: CASSYGGGMDTQYF. The CDR3 coding sequence is TGTGCCAGCAGTTATGGGGGGGGAATGGATACGCAGTATTTT.

This chain uses TRBV19 with TRBJ1-2; 8 nucleotides align to TRBD1. This CDR3 comprises 17 residues. Germline V CDR1 and CDR2: LNHDA, SQIVND (reference sequence). Unmatched junction bases numbered 16, after V lost 5 bases and J lost 5 bases. As DNA, the CDR3 is TGTGCCAGTAGTGCAAACAGACAGGGGAGACTGCTTTATGGCTACACCTTC. The encoded protein is CASSANRQGRLLYGYTF. The full variable domain, rest sourced from reference TRBV19 and TRBJ1-2, is DGGITQSPKYLFRKEGQNVTLSCEQNLNHDAMYWYRQDPGQGLRLIYYSQIVNDFQKGDIAEGYSVSREKKESFPLTVTSAQKNPTAFYLCASSANRQGRLLYGYTFGSGTRLTVV.

This chain uses TRBV7-9 with TRBJ1-2; D unclear. Germline CDR1 reads SEHNR; CDR2 reads FQNEAQ (reference sequence). The length of the CDR3 is 11 residues. V was cut by 7 bases and J by 6 bases, with 9 bases left in between. In DNA form, the CDR3 reads TGTGCCAGCAATGGGGTGGATGGCTACACCTTC. Its translation is CASNGVDGYTF. The complete variable domain, with remaining parts taken from reference TRBV7-9 and TRBJ1-2, reads DTGVSQNPRHKITKRGQNVTFRCDPISEHNRLYWYRQTLGQGPEFLTYFQNEAQLEKSRLLSDRFSAERPKGSFSTLEIQRTEQGDSAMYLCASNGVDGYTFGSGTRLTVV.

This clonotype was counted only a few times. CDR3 bases: TGTGCCAGCAGCCAAGGACAGGTTGGAAACACCATATATTTT. The encoded protein is CASSQGQVGNTIYF. The V gene is TRBV3-1, the J gene TRBJ1-3; TRBD1 is a possible D gene (6 bases). This CDR3 is 14 amino acids long. Germline CDR1 and CDR2: LGHDT and YNNKEL (reference sequence). The V and J ends lost 1 base and 3 bases respectively, with 7 bases between them. Combining the CDR3 with reference TRBV3-1 and TRBJ1-3 gives the whole variable domain DTAVSQTPKYLVTQMGNDKSIKCEQNLGHDTMYWYKQDSKKFLKIMFSYNNKELIINETVPNRFSPKSPDKAHLNLHINSLELGDSAVYFCASSQGQVGNTIYFGEGSWLTVV.

For this clonotype: Mismatch with germline at one junction end may stem from a read error. The V call is TRBV20-1, the J call TRBJ2-3, with TRBD2 matching over 11 bases. This CDR3 is built from 16 residues. Per the germline V gene, CDR1 is DFQATT and CDR2 is SNEGSKA (reference sequence). The CDR3 nucleotides are TGCGGTGCTTCCCTACTAGCGGGGGCGACCACAGATACGCAGTATTTT. Its protein is CGASLLAGATTDTQYF.

CDR3 sequence: CSVFKGYGYTF. In DNA form, the CDR3 reads TGCAGCGTTTTTAAGGGCTATGGCTACACCTTC. V gene TRBV29-1 combines with J gene TRBJ1-2; D not resolved. Germline loops: CDR1 SQVTM, CDR2 ANQGSEA. V was clipped by 5 bases and J by 4 bases, with 8 bases between them. This CDR3 region has 11 residues.

The chain links TRBV12-5 to TRBJ2-5, with 10 bases aligning to TRBD2. The germline V gene encodes CDR1 LGHNT and CDR2 FRNRAP. The CDR3 has 18 residues. With V trimmed by 2 bases and J by 5 bases, 14 bases remained unmatched. This CDR3 is CASGLSRTSGTLGETQYF. Here the CDR3 DNA reads TGTGCTAGTGGTTTGTCCCGGACTAGCGGAACCCTCGGGGAGACCCAGTACTTC.

This chain joins TRBV10-3 and TRBJ2-7; D is possibly TRBD1 (6 bases). Germline CDR1 ENHRY, CDR2 SYGVKD. V lost 0 bases to trimming and J lost 1 base, with 16 bases between them. This CDR3 comprises 17 residues. CDR3 nucleotide sequence: TGTGCCATCAGTGAGTCGACGTACAGGGTACAGTCCTACGAGCAGTACTTC. Protein: CAISESTYRVQSYEQYF.

This clonotype has a handful of counts. This chain connects TRBV27 to TRBJ2-5; TRBD1 aligns across 7 bases. Germline V gene data show CDR1 as MNHEY and CDR2 as SMNVEV (reference sequence). Losses at the gene ends were 7 bases for V and 4 bases for J; bases not matched to a gene: 9. The CDR3 spans 14 residues. The CDR3 DNA follows: TGTGCCAGCAAGGGGGCCGGATTCGGAGAGACCCAGTACTTC. Translated, it gives CASKGAGFGETQYF.

A few counts support this clonotype. The genes are TRBV29-1 and TRBJ2-5, with D hard to call. Deletions cut 1 base from V and 5 bases from J, with 8 bases between. CDR1 SQVTM and CDR2 ANQGSEA come from the germline V gene. This CDR3 has 12 residues. The CDR3 nucleotides are TGCAGCGTTGAAGGGGAAAATGAGACCCAGTACTTC. This translates into CSVEGENETQYF. The variable domain in full, with the rest retrieved from reference TRBV29-1 and TRBJ2-5, is SAVISQKPSRDICQRGTSLTIQCQVDSQVTMMFWYRQQPGQSLTLIATANQGSEATYESGFVIDKFPISRPNLTFSTLTVSNMSPEDSSIYLCSVEGENETQYFGPGTRLLVL.

J is TRBJ2-1 and V is TRBV5-1; tentative D call: TRBD2 (7 bases). Trimming took 5 bases from V and 7 from J, leaving 19 bases between them. The CDR3 contains 15 residues. CDR1 is SGHRS, CDR2 YFSETQ, per germline. The CDR3 nucleotides read TGCGCCAGCAGTGGGGAGGGGGGGCTGTGGAATGAGCAGTTCTTC. This gives the protein CASSGEGGLWNEQFF. Full variable domain (remainder filled in from reference TRBV5-1 and TRBJ2-1): KAGVTQTPRYLIKTRGQQVTLSCSPISGHRSVSWYQQTPGQGLQFLFEYFSETQRNKGNFPGRFSGRQFSNSRSEMNVSTLELGDSALYLCASSGEGGLWNEQFFGPGTRLTVL.

The chain recombines TRBV3-1 with TRBJ2-4; the match to TRBD1 covers 11 bases. The CDR3 is 21 residues long. Germline values: CDR1 LGHDT, CDR2 YNNKEL (reference sequence). V shed 4 bases and J 3 bases; nucleotides not matched to a gene: 20. CDR3 region: CASSLVGWLGQGALDKNIQYF. CDR3 nucleotide sequence: TGTGCCAGCAGCCTAGTAGGCTGGCTTGGACAGGGGGCTTTAGACAAAAACATTCAGTACTTC.

This clonotype has a handful of counts. The chain recombines TRBV20-1 with TRBJ1-2; D is undetermined. The CDR3 runs 12 residues. The V and J ends lost 3 bases and 7 bases respectively, with 12 bases between them. The V gene's germline CDR1 is DFQATT and CDR2 SNEGSKA (reference sequence). The CDR3 loop reads CSASAGLTGYTF. Here the CDR3 DNA reads TGCAGTGCTAGCGCGGGTCTCACTGGCTACACCTTC.

A remark on this clonotype: Since no conserved phenylalanine or tryptophan closes the CDR3, a read error is the likely cause. The V call is TRBV7-9, the J call TRBJ2-1; D uncertain. The J call is in doubt because the DNA end fits TRBJ2-5 better. CDR3 length: 13 residues. Germline V gives CDR1 SEHNR, CDR2 FQNEAQ (reference sequence). The CDR3 coding sequence is TGTGCCAGCCGGGTCCGGAGTGAAGAGACCCAGTACTTG. Its protein is CASRVRSEETQYL.

The V call is TRBV7-2, the J call TRBJ1-1; D is unresolved. The germline CDR1 and CDR2 sequences are SGHTA and FQGNSA. V lost 8 bases, J lost 5 bases, and 15 bases lay in between. This CDR3 region has 13 residues. CDR3 DNA sequence: TGTGCCAGCGCCGCAGCCGTGTGGACTGAAGCTTTCTTT. It specifies CASAAAVWTEAFF.

This clonotype was seen more than once but under ten times. The genes are TRBV14 and TRBJ2-7; no firm D call. CDR1 is SGHDN and CDR2 is FVKESK in the germline V gene. This CDR3 is 12 amino acids long. Trimming pared 1 base from V and 5 bases from J, leaving 6 bases between. The CDR3 spells CASSQVAHEQYF. CDR3 DNA: TGTGCCAGCAGCCAAGTTGCCCACGAGCAGTACTTC.

The chain joins TRBV12-3 or TRBV12-4 to TRBJ1-3; 8 bases are shared with TRBD1. This CDR3 has 16 amino acids. J gave up 0 bases and V 5 bases, and 6 bases lay outside the gene matches. For the CDR3, the DNA is TGTGCCAGCAGTCAACCGGGACAGGTCTCTGGAAACACCATATATTTT. This encodes CASSQPGQVSGNTIYF.

The V and J genes are TRBV20-1 and TRBJ2-7; no definite D call. In germline, CDR1 is DFQATT, CDR2 SNEGSKA (reference sequence). The CDR3 spans 12 residues. Trimming took off 3 bases at V and 3 bases at J, with 9 bases between the two ends. In nucleotides, the CDR3 is TGCAGTGCTAGCAGTACGGGCTACGAGCAGTACTTC. Translated: CSASSTGYEQYF.

The V and J genes are TRBV6-6 and TRBJ1-4, with TRBD1 as a possible D gene (5 bases). Germline V gives CDR1 MNHNY, CDR2 SVGAGI (reference sequence). Trimming left V 8 bases short and J 3 bases short, with 10 bases between. This CDR3 contains 13 residues. CDR3 region: CASELGANEKLFF. CDR3 bases: TGTGCCAGCGAACTGGGGGCTAATGAAAAACTGTTTTTT.

The rearrangement joins TRBV7-9 to TRBJ2-1; D is undetermined. Germline V gene lookup returns CDR1 SEHNR and CDR2 FQNEAQ (reference sequence). The length of the CDR3 is 15 residues. V lost 0 bases and J 3 bases, leaving 9 bases between the germline ends. The CDR3 coding sequence is TGTGCCAGCAGCTTAGCAGAGGCTGGCTACAATGAGCAGTTCTTC. Its translation is CASSLAEAGYNEQFF.